Below are 15 T cell receptor beta chains sequenced from a single sample in a study of T cells in Graves' hyperthyroidism and ophthalmopathy. RNA transcripts served as the template for amplifying TCR beta CDR3 regions. Primed by the HTBI set, a first-round RT-PCR was run on the TCR CDR3. A single record per CDR3 protein comes from TCRdb applying MiXCR to the multiplex PCR reads. The sample shows hundreds of thousands of distinct CDR3 sequences, 38% of them seen only once. Sequenced input: blood. The receptors stem from a man in his late teens or twenties with Graves' hyperthyroidism.

To note about this clonotype: This could be a read error, since a much larger clone is one nucleotide away. This sequence joins TRBV19 and TRBJ1-1; no firm D call. Trimming removed 4 bases from V and 1 base from J, with 10 bases in between. CDR3 length: 14 residues. The germline CDR1 and CDR2 sequences are LNHDA and SQIVND (reference sequence). The CDR3 sequence is CASSTMDGNTEAFF. CDR3 DNA sequence: TGTGCCAGTAGTACGATGGACGGGAACACTGAAGCTTTCTTT.

This rearrangement joins TRBV5-1 to TRBJ1-1; 7 bases are a match to TRBD1. There are 14 residues in the CDR3. Germline V CDR1 and CDR2: SGHRS, YFSETQ. With V trimmed by 3 bases and J by 8 bases, 10 bases remained unmatched. The CDR3 bases are TGCGCCAGCAGCTCCGGGACAGCAGTTTCCGAAGCTTTCTTT. As protein: CASSSGTAVSEAFF.

V gene TRBV2 combines with J gene TRBJ1-1, with TRBD1 identical over 7 bases. The CDR3 sequence is 14 residues long. CDR1 is SNHLY, CDR2 FYNNEI, per germline. V gave up 8 bases and J gave up 4 bases; unmatched junction bases: 10. CDR3 bases: TGTGCCAGCTGCCGGGACAGCTTTACCACTGAAGCTTTCTTT. This encodes CASCRDSFTTEAFF.

This clonotype showed up many times. The gene calls are TRBV7-6 and TRBJ2-5; D is ambiguous. CDR3 size: 15 residues. CDR1 and CDR2 from the germline V gene are SGHVS and FNYEAQ. V was shortened by 6 bases and J by 1 base, with 15 bases between the two germline ends. Here the CDR3 DNA reads TGTGCCAGCAGTTTCTCCCCGTTGCGCCAAGAGACCCAGTACTTC. This gives the protein CASSFSPLRQETQYF. Looking up the rest from reference TRBV7-6 and TRBJ2-5 gives the full variable domain: GAGVSQSPRYKVTKRGQDVALRCDPISGHVSLYWYRQALGQGPEFLTYFNYEAQQDKSGLPNDRFSAERPEGSISTLTIQRTEQRDSAMYRCASSFSPLRQETQYFGPGTRLLVL.

This clonotype showed up many times. The chain combines TRBV7-9 with TRBJ1-4; 7 positions agree with TRBD1. Trimming at V came to 5 bases and at J to 5 bases, leaving 2 bases not matched to a gene. This CDR3 region has 13 residues. The germline gives CDR1 SEHNR, CDR2 FQNEAQ (reference sequence). DNA of the CDR3: TGTGCCAGCAGCCTACAGGGGAATGAAAAACTGTTTTTT. Translating gives CASSLQGNEKLFF.

This chain links TRBV6-1 with TRBJ1-4; no clear D. The germline CDR1 and CDR2 sequences are MNHNS and SASEGT. The CDR3 is 13 amino acids. Trimming removed 3 bases at V and 5 bases at J, with 7 bases between. The chain's CDR3 is CASSDGLNEKLFF. The CDR3 DNA is TGTGCCAGCAGTGACGGGTTAAATGAAAAACTGTTTTTT.

This clonotype was observed a few times. This chain connects TRBV5-6 to TRBJ2-6, with D uncertain. This CDR3 contains 16 residues. The germline CDR1 and CDR2 sequences are SGHDT and YYEEEE. Trimming shortened V by 4 bases and J by 0 bases, and 11 bases separated the two germline ends. The CDR3: CASSQLKNSGANVLTF. CDR3 nucleotides: TGTGCCAGCAGCCAGCTTAAAAACTCTGGGGCCAACGTCCTGACTTTC.

The V call is TRBV6-5, the J call TRBJ1-1, with TRBD1 as a possible D gene (6 bases). This CDR3 region has 14 residues. Germline CDR1 and CDR2: MNHEY and SVGAGI. Deletions cut 6 bases from V and 5 bases from J, with 16 bases between. CDR3 nucleotide sequence: TGTGCCAGCAGCCAGGACAGCTTGGGGACTGAAGCTTTCTTT. It translates to CASSQDSLGTEAFF.

Turning to this clonotype: This may be a read error, as it is one base from a much larger clone. This chain connects TRBV2 to TRBJ1-5; 7 positions match TRBD1. The junction had 10 bases not matched to a gene; V was cut back by 11 bases and J by 6 bases. Per germline, CDR1 SNHLY and CDR2 FYNNEI. CDR3 length: 13 amino acids. CDR3 DNA: TGTGCCGGTACCAGGGGGACGAGTCAGCCCCAGCATTTT. Its protein product is CAGTRGTSQPQHF.

V is TRBV20-1 and J is TRBJ1-1; D uncertain. Trimming took off 0 bases at V and 3 bases at J, with 11 bases between the two ends. The CDR3 extends over 14 amino acids. CDR1 and CDR2 from the germline V gene are DFQATT and SNEGSKA (reference sequence). CDR3 bases: TGCAGTGCTAGAGATGAGAGAGGGCACACTGAAGCTTTCTTT. Its translation: CSARDERGHTEAFF.

The chain links TRBV5-5 to TRBJ2-7, with 8 bases aligning to TRBD2. Losses at the gene ends were 7 bases for V and 3 bases for J; bases not matched to a gene: 12. This CDR3 contains 15 residues. Germline V gene lookup returns CDR1 SGHKS and CDR2 YYEKEE (reference sequence). The CDR3: CASGLSGRANYEQYF. As DNA, the CDR3 is TGTGCCAGCGGCCTAAGCGGGAGAGCTAACTACGAGCAGTACTTC.

CDR3 nucleotides: TGTGCCAGTAGTATAGGACGGCTGTTTTTT. Protein: CASSIGRLFF. The V gene is TRBV19, the J gene TRBJ1-4, with D unclear. CDR1 and CDR2 (germline): LNHDA, SQIVND (reference sequence). The CDR3 extends over 10 amino acids. With 1 base removed from V and 14 bases from J, the gap between germline ends came to 5 bases.

This clonotype was seen more than once but under ten times. V gene TRBV20-1 combines with J gene TRBJ1-5; TRBD1 agrees at 8 bases. There are 14 residues in the CDR3. J gave up 5 bases and V 6 bases, and 9 bases lay outside the gene matches. Germline V lookup: CDR1 DFQATT, CDR2 SNEGSKA (reference sequence). The CDR3 nucleotides are TGCAGTGCCACGGATAGACAGGGGTATCAGCCCCAGCATTTT. This gives the protein CSATDRQGYQPQHF.

CDR3 amino acids: CASSQAGTSRDEQYF. CDR3 nucleotides: TGTGCCAGCAGCCAGGCCGGGACCTCGAGGGACGAGCAGTACTTC. The rearrangement joins TRBV12-3 or TRBV12-4 to TRBJ2-7; D may correspond to TRBD1 or TRBD2 (5 bases each). Deletions cut 6 bases from V and 5 bases from J, with 20 bases between. CDR3 length equals 15 residues.

The V call is TRBV4-3, the J call TRBJ1-1; D unclear. The CDR3 is 13 amino acids. Between the trimmed V and J ends, which lost 4 bases and 11 bases, there was a span of 17 bases. Germline loops: CDR1 LGHNA, CDR2 YSLEER. The CDR3 protein is CASSPDYTFGAFF. In DNA, the CDR3 is TGCGCCAGCAGCCCAGACTACACCTTTGGGGCTTTCTTT.